What follows are 6 T cell receptor beta chains derived from one specimen sequenced in a study of blood T cells in healthy people across ages. Alongside a J-beta primer mix, a sample-barcoded 5' primer served in a second PCR lasting about 7 to 12 cycles. One entry per CDR3 protein results from TCRdb running MiXCR on the 5' RACE reads. The table includes about 680,000 distinct CDR3 sequences, 49% detected once. The sample taken for sequencing was blood. These receptors originate from a woman aged 55 to 70 in good health.

V is TRBV4-1 and J is TRBJ1-5; 9 nucleotides line up with TRBD1. V lost 0 bases, J lost 4 bases, and 4 bases stayed unmatched. The length of the CDR3 is 16 residues. The germline V gene has CDR1 MGHRA and CDR2 YSYEKL. CDR3 DNA sequence: TGCGCCAGCAGCCAAGATCTCGGACAGGGGAATCAGCCCCAGCATTTT. It yields the protein CASSQDLGQGNQPQHF.

The chain employs TRBV20-1 and TRBJ2-5; D is tentatively TRBD1 or TRBD2 (5 bases each). Germline V lookup: CDR1 DFQATT, CDR2 SNEGSKA (reference sequence). This CDR3 spans 14 amino acids. V was clipped by 3 bases and J by 3 bases, with 14 bases between them. The CDR3 sequence is CSASRRGVEETQYF. CDR3 coding DNA: TGCAGTGCTAGTCGCCGGGGCGTCGAAGAGACCCAGTACTTC.

This chain joins TRBV5-1 and TRBJ2-3; 9 positions match TRBD2. The germline V gene has CDR1 SGHRS and CDR2 YFSETQ. The CDR3 covers 16 residues. J gave up 3 bases and V 4 bases, and 9 bases lay outside the gene matches. CDR3: CASSPPGSGGTDTQYF. CDR3 DNA sequence: TGCGCCAGCAGCCCCCCGGGTAGCGGGGGTACAGATACGCAGTATTTT.

This chain connects TRBV29-1 to TRBJ2-1; no definite D call. The CDR3 loop spans 13 amino acids. V dropped 5 bases and J dropped 8 bases, with 16 bases sitting between them. Germline V CDR1 and CDR2: SQVTM, ANQGSEA. As DNA, the CDR3 is TGCAGCGTTTCCCGTTCCTTGGGCCATGAGCAGTTCTTC. Residues: CSVSRSLGHEQFF.

This clonotype was counted a few times. The chain has TRBV7-2 and TRBJ2-1, with no clear D. This CDR3 contains 14 residues. Germline values: CDR1 SGHTA, CDR2 FQGNSA. Trimming pared 1 base from V and 4 bases from J, leaving 8 bases between. In DNA, the CDR3 is TGTGCCAGCAGCTTAGGGCCGACATACAATGAGCAGTTCTTC. Its translation is CASSLGPTYNEQFF.

V usage is TRBV9 and J usage is TRBJ1-1, with a possible D match to TRBD1 (5 bases). There are 15 residues in the CDR3. V lost 0 bases and J lost 1, with 10 bases in between. The germline CDR1 and CDR2 sequences are SGDLS and YYNGEE. As DNA, the CDR3 is TGTGCCAGCAGCGTAGGGGGCCCGAAGAACACTGAAGCTTTCTTT. Protein sequence: CASSVGGPKNTEAFF.